Sequencing of this TCR beta chain was carried out in a study of shared clonotypes between healthy human individuals. Positive CCR7 selection of CD45RO-negative cells yielded the naive CD8 cells, and terminally differentiated effector memory CD45RA+ cells were excluded. Notes on the study in general: Larger estimated richness was generally recorded for naive subsets relative to memory subsets. The study found about 5% of naive CD4 clonotypes shared across a few donors.

About this clone: The antigen remains unidentified.

Trimming took 6 bases from V and 7 from J; bases not matched to a gene: 14. The CDR3 has 17 residues. Profiling relied on immunoSEQ multiplex PCR, and the TCRdb table lists in-frame clones only, not all of them. Among about 2.1 million clones listed, 93% were seen once. Specimen: naive CD8+ T cells from PBMCs. This TCR came from a man aged 18 to 29 in good health. Some clones in this sample may be carry-over from other donors' samples. The chain joins TRBV6-7 to TRBJ2-2; TRBD2 matches 10 bases. TRBV6-7 is an open reading frame whose function is uncertain. The CDR3, as DNA: TGTGCCAGCAGATGCCGCCTAGCGGGAGTAGGGGTCGGGGAGCTGTTTTTT. Its protein is CASRCRLAGVGVGELFF.